Following are 9 T cell receptor beta chains from one sample sequenced in a study of blood T cell repertoires in COVID-19 (dated by TCRdb to the early 2020s). Libraries were built with the immunoSEQ multiplex PCR assay. TCRdb limited this immuneACCESS table to in-frame rearrangements with V and J called. A share of clones is missing; checked studies link under half to unresolved V genes, and the rest is unexplained. The table for this sample lists roughly 200,000 clones; about 90% of them were counted only once. The ten most abundant clones make up around 1.5% of the sample. The sequenced sample consisted of peripheral blood. Receptors were obtained from a man aged 18 to 29 with active or convalescent COVID-19.

The rearrangement uses TRBV18 and TRBJ2-1; 11 bases line up with TRBD1. V lost 6 bases to trimming and J lost 3 bases; unmatched junction nucleotides: 10. The CDR3 runs to 17 residues. CDR1 is KGHSH and CDR2 is LQKENI in the germline V gene. This CDR3 is CASSFTGTGGNYNEQFF. CDR3 DNA sequence: TGTGCCAGCTCGTTTACGGGGACAGGGGGTAACTACAATGAGCAGTTCTTC.

The V call is TRBV29-1, the J call TRBJ1-2; the D is unclear. CDR1 is SQVTM and CDR2 is ANQGSEA in the germline V gene. With 4 bases removed from V and 6 bases from J, the gap between germline ends came to 9 bases. CDR3 length: 11 amino acids. The CDR3 nucleotides read TGCAGCGTTGGGTGGTCGGATGGCTACACCTTC. Translated, it gives CSVGWSDGYTF.

This clone was observed once. This chain's CDR3 is CASSLTGGNTEAFF. Here the CDR3 DNA reads TGTGCCAGCAGTCTAACAGGGGGGAACACTGAAGCTTTCTTT. The chain links TRBV28 to TRBJ1-1; TRBD1 agrees at 8 bases. The CDR3 consists of 14 residues. Germline V gene data show CDR1 as MDHEN and CDR2 as SYDVKM. V shed 5 bases, J shed 1 base, and the junction held 3 bases outside the gene matches.

The rearrangement uses TRBV6-5 and TRBJ2-1, with a tentative D call TRBD1 (6 bases). V was clipped by 8 bases and J by 2 bases, with 16 bases between them. The CDR3 covers 15 residues. Germline loops: CDR1 MNHEY, CDR2 SVGAGI. CDR3 in amino acids: CASYEGESAYNEQFF. For the CDR3, the DNA is TGTGCCAGCTATGAGGGGGAGTCAGCCTACAATGAGCAGTTCTTC.

The chain carries TRBV2 and TRBJ2-7, with 9 positions matching TRBD2. V gave up 8 bases and J gave up 1 base; unmatched junction bases: 6. This CDR3 contains 14 residues. Germline V lookup: CDR1 SNHLY, CDR2 FYNNEI. In DNA form, the CDR3 reads TGTGCCAGCGAGATAGCGGGAGTGTCCTACGAGCAGTACTTC. Its protein product is CASEIAGVSYEQYF.

The chain combines TRBV5-5 with TRBJ1-3, with D possibly being TRBD1 (6 bases). This CDR3 spans 19 amino acids. The V end was cut by 5 bases, the J end by 0 bases, with 24 bases between. The germline gives CDR1 SGHKS, CDR2 YYEKEE (reference sequence). CDR3: CASRLDRKFRLISGNTIYF. CDR3 sequence (DNA): TGTGCCAGCAGACTGGACAGAAAGTTCCGCCTAATCTCTGGAAACACCATATATTTT.

This clone was observed a single time. The chain is built from TRBV7-3 and TRBJ2-1; D may be TRBD1 (6 bases). Germline-derived CDR1 and CDR2 are SGHTA and FQGTGA. CDR3 length: 17 residues. V was shortened by 5 bases and J by 0 bases, with 17 bases between the two germline ends. The CDR3 sequence: CASSPDSGAGSYNEQFF. Here the CDR3 DNA reads TGTGCCAGCAGCCCGGACTCAGGGGCCGGCTCCTACAATGAGCAGTTCTTC.

The CDR3 spells CAISGDILSYNEQFF. CDR3 bases: TGTGCCATCAGTGGGGACATCTTATCCTACAATGAGCAGTTCTTC. The chain has TRBV10-3 and TRBJ2-1, with TRBD1 as a possible D gene (6 bases). V was shortened by 4 bases and J by 1 base, with 11 bases between the two germline ends. The CDR3 totals 15 residues. The germline V gene encodes CDR1 ENHRY and CDR2 SYGVKD.

V usage is TRBV30 and J usage is TRBJ1-4; no firm D call. This CDR3 has 16 amino acids. Germline V gives CDR1 GTSNPN, CDR2 SVGIG (reference sequence). The V end was cut by 1 base, the J end by 2 bases, with 14 bases between. Here the CDR3 reads CAWSATRSGTNEKLFF. CDR3 nucleotide sequence: TGTGCCTGGAGTGCCACAAGGTCGGGGACTAATGAAAAACTGTTTTTT.